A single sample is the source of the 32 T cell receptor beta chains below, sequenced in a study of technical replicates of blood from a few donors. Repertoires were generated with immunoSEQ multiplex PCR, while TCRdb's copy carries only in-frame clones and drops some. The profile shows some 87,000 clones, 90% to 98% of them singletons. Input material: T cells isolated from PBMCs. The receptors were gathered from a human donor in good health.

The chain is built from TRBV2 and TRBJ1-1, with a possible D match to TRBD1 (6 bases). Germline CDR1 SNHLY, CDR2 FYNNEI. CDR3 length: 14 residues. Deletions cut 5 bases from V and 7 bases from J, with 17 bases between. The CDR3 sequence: CASSTIEGGVEAFF. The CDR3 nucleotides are TGTGCCAGCAGTACTATAGAAGGGGGAGTTGAAGCTTTCTTT.

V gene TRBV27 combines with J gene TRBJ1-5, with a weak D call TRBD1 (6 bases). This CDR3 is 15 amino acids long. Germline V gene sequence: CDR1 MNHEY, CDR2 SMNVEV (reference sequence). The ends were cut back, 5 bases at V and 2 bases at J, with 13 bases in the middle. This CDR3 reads CASSLTGKGNQPQHF. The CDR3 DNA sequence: TGTGCCAGCAGTCTAACAGGGAAAGGCAATCAGCCCCAGCATTTT.

The CDR3 protein is CAWEGDGGFNQPQHF. DNA of the CDR3: TGTGCCTGGGAGGGAGACGGGGGATTCAATCAGCCCCAGCATTTT. This chain uses TRBV30 with TRBJ1-5, with D perhaps matching TRBD1 (5 bases). CDR3 length: 15 residues. The germline V and J ends were trimmed by 5 bases and 3 bases, with 17 bases remaining between them. Germline CDR1 and CDR2: GTSNPN and SVGIG (reference sequence). Filled out from reference TRBV30 and TRBJ1-5, the complete variable domain reads SQTIHQWPATLVQPVGSPLSLECTVEGTSNPNLYWYRQAAGRGLQLLFYSVGIGQISSEVPQNLSASRPQDRQFILSSKKLLLSDSGFYLCAWEGDGGFNQPQHFGDGTRLSIL.

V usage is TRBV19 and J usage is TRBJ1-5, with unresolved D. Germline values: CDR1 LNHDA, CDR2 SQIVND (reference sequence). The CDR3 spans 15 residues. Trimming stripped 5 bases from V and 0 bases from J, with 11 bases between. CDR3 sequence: CASSLRQDSNQPQHF. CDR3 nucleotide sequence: TGTGCCAGTAGTCTTCGCCAGGATAGCAATCAGCCCCAGCATTTT.

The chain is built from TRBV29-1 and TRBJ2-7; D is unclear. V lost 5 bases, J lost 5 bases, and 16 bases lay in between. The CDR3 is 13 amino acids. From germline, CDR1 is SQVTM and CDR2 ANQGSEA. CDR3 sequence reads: CSVFQYGLHEQYF. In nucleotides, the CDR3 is TGCAGCGTTTTCCAGTATGGCTTGCACGAGCAGTACTTC.

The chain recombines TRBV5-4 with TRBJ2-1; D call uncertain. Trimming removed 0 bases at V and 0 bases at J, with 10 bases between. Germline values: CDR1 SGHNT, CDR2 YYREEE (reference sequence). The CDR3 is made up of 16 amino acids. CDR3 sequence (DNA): TGTGCCAGCAGCTTGGAACCACTGAGCTCCTACAATGAGCAGTTCTTC. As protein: CASSLEPLSSYNEQFF.

In DNA form, the CDR3 reads TGTGCCAGCAGTGCAGGCTATGGCTACACCTTC. Translating it yields CASSAGYGYTF. The chain employs TRBV27 and TRBJ1-2; D not certain. Germline V lookup: CDR1 MNHEY, CDR2 SMNVEV (reference sequence). The CDR3 length is 11 residues. V lost 5 bases, J lost 4 bases, and 5 bases lay in between.

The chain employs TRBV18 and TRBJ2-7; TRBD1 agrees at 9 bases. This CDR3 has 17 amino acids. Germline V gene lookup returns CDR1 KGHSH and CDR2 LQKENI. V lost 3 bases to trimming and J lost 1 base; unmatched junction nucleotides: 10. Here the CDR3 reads CASSPTLSGQGSYEQYF. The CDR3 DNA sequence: TGTGCCAGCTCACCTACCCTATCCGGACAGGGGTCCTACGAGCAGTACTTC.

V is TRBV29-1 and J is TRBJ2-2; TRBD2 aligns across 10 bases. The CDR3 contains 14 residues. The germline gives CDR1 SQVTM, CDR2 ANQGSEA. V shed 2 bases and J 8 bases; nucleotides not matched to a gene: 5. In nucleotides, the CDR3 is TGCAGCGTTGAACTAGCGGGAGTATTGGGGGAGCTGTTTTTT. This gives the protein CSVELAGVLGELFF.

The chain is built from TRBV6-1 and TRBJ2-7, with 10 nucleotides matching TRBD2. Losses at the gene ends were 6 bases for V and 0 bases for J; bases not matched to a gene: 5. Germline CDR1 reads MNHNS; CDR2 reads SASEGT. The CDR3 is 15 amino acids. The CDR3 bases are TGTGCCAGCAGCCATGCTAGCGGGAGCTCCTACGAGCAGTACTTC. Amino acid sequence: CASSHASGSSYEQYF.

Here the CDR3 DNA reads TGTGCCAGCTCACCTGAAGCCCGCTCTGGAAACACCATATATTTT. It translates to CASSPEARSGNTIYF. The genes are TRBV18 and TRBJ1-3; D remains unclear. Germline values: CDR1 KGHSH, CDR2 LQKENI. The CDR3 spans 15 residues. The V end was cut by 3 bases, the J end by 0 bases, with 9 bases between. The variable domain in full, completed from reference TRBV18 and TRBJ1-3, reads NAGVMQNPRHLVRRRGQEARLRCSPMKGHSHVYWYRQLPEEGLKFMVYLQKENIIDESGMPKERFSAEFPKEGPSILRIQQVVRGDSAAYFCASSPEARSGNTIYFGEGSWLTVV.

The CDR3 is CASSLFSGSGELFF. The CDR3 DNA reads as TGTGCCAGCAGCTTGTTTTCAGGGTCCGGGGAGCTGTTTTTT. The chain carries TRBV5-6 and TRBJ2-2; possibly TRBD1 for D (5 bases). Germline-derived CDR1 and CDR2 are SGHDT and YYEEEE. This CDR3 is 14 amino acids long. V dropped 1 base and J dropped 6 bases, with 10 bases sitting between them.

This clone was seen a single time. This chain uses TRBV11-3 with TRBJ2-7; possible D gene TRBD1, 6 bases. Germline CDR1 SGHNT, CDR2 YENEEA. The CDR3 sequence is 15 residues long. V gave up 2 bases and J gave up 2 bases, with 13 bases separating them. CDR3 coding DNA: TGTGCCAGCAGCTTAAAAATTGGACAGCCCTACGAGCAGTACTTC. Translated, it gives CASSLKIGQPYEQYF.

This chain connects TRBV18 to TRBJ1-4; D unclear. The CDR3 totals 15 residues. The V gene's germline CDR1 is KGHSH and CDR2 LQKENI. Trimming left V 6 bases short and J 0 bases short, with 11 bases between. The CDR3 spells CASSPMGATNEKLFF. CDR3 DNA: TGTGCCAGCTCGCCAATGGGAGCAACTAATGAAAAACTGTTTTTT.

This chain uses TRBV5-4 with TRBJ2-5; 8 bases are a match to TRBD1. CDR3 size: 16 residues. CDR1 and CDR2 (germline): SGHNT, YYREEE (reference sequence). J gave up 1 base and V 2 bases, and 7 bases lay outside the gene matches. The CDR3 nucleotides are TGTGCCAGCAGCTTCCAGGGACAGGTTTTCCAAGAGACCCAGTACTTC. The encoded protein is CASSFQGQVFQETQYF.

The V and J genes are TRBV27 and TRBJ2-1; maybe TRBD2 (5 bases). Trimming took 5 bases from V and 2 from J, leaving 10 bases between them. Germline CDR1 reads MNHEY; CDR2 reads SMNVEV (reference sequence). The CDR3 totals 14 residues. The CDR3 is CASSETTPYNEQFF. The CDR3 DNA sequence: TGTGCCAGCAGTGAGACTACCCCCTACAATGAGCAGTTCTTC.

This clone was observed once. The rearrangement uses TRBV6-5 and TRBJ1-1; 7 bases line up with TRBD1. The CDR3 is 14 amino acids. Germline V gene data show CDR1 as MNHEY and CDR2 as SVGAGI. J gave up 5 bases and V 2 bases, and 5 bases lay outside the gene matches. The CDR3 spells CASSYAGGETEAFF. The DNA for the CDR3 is TGTGCCAGCAGTTACGCAGGGGGAGAGACTGAAGCTTTCTTT.

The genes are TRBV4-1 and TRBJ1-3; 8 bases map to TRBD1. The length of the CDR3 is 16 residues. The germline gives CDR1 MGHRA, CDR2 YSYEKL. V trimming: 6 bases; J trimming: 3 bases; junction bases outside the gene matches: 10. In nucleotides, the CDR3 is TGCGCCAGCAGTTCCAGGACAGGGCGTAATGGAAACACCATATATTTT. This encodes CASSSRTGRNGNTIYF.

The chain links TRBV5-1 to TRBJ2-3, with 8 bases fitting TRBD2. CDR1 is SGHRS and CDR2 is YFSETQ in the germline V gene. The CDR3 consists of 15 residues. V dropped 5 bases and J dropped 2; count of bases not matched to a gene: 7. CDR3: CASRRAGGPTDTQYF. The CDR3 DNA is TGCGCCAGCAGGAGGGCGGGAGGCCCCACAGATACGCAGTATTTT.

CDR3 amino acids: CAIRTYTGNIQYF. CDR3 in DNA: TGCGCCATCCGAACTTACACAGGGAACATTCAGTACTTC. V and J are TRBV23-1 and TRBJ2-4, with a tentative D call TRBD1 (6 bases). TRBV23-1 is sorted into the ORF group, with uncertain function. There are 13 residues in the CDR3. The ends were cut back, 10 bases at V and 7 bases at J, with 17 bases in the middle.

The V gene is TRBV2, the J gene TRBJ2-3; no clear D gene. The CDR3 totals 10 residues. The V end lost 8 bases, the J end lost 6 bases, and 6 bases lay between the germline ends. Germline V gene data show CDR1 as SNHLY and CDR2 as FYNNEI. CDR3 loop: CASREDTQYF. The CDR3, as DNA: TGTGCCAGCCGCGAGGATACGCAGTATTTT.

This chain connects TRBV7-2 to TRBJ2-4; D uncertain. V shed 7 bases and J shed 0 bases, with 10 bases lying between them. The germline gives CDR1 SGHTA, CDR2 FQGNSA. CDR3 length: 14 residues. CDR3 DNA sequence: TGTGCCAGCACCCGGTTCGAAGCCAAAAACATTCAGTACTTC. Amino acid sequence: CASTRFEAKNIQYF.

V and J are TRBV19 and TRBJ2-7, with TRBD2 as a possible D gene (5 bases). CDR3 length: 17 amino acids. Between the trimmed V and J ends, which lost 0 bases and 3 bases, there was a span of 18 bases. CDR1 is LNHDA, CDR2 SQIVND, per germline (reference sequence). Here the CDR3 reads CASSIDLATNIHYEQYF. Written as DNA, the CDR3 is TGTGCCAGTAGTATAGATTTGGCGACTAACATTCACTACGAGCAGTACTTC.

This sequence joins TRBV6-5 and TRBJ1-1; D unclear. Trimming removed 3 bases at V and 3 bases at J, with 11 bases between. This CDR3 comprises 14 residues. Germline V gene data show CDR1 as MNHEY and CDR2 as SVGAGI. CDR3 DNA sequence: TGTGCCAGCAGTTATGGAAACGGGGACACTGAAGCTTTCTTT. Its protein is CASSYGNGDTEAFF.

The CDR3 here is CASRQVQHSTDTQYF. The CDR3 DNA follows: TGTGCCAGCAGGCAGGTACAGCATAGCACAGATACGCAGTATTTT. This sequence joins TRBV6-5 and TRBJ2-3; D gene ambiguous. The CDR3 covers 15 residues. Germline V gene sequence: CDR1 MNHEY, CDR2 SVGAGI. The V and J ends lost 6 bases and 0 bases respectively, with 13 bases between them.

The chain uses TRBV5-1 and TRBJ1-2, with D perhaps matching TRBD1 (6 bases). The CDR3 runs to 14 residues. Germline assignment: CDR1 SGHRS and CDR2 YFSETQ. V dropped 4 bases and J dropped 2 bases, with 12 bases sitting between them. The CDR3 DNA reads TGCGCCAGCAGCCACGGTGGACAGAACTATGGCTACACCTTC. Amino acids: CASSHGGQNYGYTF.

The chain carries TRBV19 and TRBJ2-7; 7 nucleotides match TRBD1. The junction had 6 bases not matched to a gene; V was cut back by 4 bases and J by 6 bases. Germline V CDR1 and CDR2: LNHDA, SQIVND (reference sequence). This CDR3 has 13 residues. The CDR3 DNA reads TGTGCCAGTAGTAGCCACCGGGACAGCGAGCAGTACTTC. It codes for CASSSHRDSEQYF. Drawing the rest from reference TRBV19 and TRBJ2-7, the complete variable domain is DGGITQSPKYLFRKEGQNVTLSCEQNLNHDAMYWYRQDPGQGLRLIYYSQIVNDFQKGDIAEGYSVSREKKESFPLTVTSAQKNPTAFYLCASSSHRDSEQYFGPGTRLTVT.

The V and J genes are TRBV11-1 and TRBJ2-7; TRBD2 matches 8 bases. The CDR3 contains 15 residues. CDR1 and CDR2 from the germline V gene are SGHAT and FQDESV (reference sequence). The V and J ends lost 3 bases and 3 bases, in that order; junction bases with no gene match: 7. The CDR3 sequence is CASSFEGLEGYEQYF. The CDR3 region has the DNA TGTGCCAGCAGCTTTGAGGGACTAGAGGGCTACGAGCAGTACTTC.

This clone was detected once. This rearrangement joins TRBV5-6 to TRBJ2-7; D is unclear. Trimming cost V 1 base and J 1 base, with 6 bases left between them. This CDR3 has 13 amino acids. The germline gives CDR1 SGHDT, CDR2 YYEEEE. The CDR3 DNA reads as TGTGCCAGCAGCTTGATGACTTCCTACGAGCAGTACTTC. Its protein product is CASSLMTSYEQYF.

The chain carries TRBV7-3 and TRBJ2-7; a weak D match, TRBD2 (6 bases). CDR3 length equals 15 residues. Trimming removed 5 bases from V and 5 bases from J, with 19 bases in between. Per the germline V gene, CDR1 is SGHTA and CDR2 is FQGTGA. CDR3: CASSPRGTLFDEQYF. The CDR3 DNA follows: TGTGCCAGCAGCCCCCGCGGGACTCTCTTTGACGAGCAGTACTTC.

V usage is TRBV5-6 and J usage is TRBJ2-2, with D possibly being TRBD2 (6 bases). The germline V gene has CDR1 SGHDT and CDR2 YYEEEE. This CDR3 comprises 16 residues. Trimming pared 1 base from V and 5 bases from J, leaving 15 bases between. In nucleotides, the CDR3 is TGTGCCAGCAGCTTGCTAGCGCAGGTGGGAACCGGGGAGCTGTTTTTT. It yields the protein CASSLLAQVGTGELFF.

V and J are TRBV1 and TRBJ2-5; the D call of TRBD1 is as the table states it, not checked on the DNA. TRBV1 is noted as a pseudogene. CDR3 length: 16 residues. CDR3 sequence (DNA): TGCACCAGCAGCCAAGAAACGACAGGGTCGAAAGAGACCCAGTACTTC. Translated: CTSSQETTGSKETQYF.